The 24 T cell receptor beta chains below were found in one sample sequenced in a study of T-cell memory formation after mild COVID-19. MiXCR was run by TCRdb on the 5' RACE reads, yielding one entry per CDR3 protein. Among 150,000 to 200,000 distinct CDR3 sequences listed, about a fifth were seen once. The sample taken for sequencing was PBMCs or a T cell subset sorted from them (not recorded which). These receptors all stem from an adult woman who had mild COVID-19 (a few samples of this study predate the infection). Cell type and time point are not known.

V usage is TRBV7-6 and J usage is TRBJ2-2; the D gene is possibly TRBD2 (6 bases). Germline assignment: CDR1 SGHVS and CDR2 FNYEAQ. This CDR3 region has 17 residues. V lost 1 base, J lost 2 bases, and 14 bases lay in between. The CDR3 here is CASSLDPGGKNTGELFF. The CDR3 region has the DNA TGTGCCAGCAGCTTAGATCCTGGCGGGAAAAACACCGGGGAGCTGTTTTTT.

This clonotype was recorded only once. The rearrangement joins TRBV12-3 or TRBV12-4 to TRBJ1-2, with a tentative D call TRBD1 (5 bases). Deletions cut 1 base from V and 4 bases from J, with 10 bases between. CDR3 length: 14 residues. The CDR3 is CASSLGGGIYGYTF. CDR3 in DNA: TGTGCCAGCAGTTTAGGTGGGGGAATCTATGGCTACACCTTC.

The chain is built from TRBV27 and TRBJ1-2; 9 bases align to TRBD1. Germline CDR1 MNHEY, CDR2 SMNVEV (reference sequence). This CDR3 region has 13 residues. Losses at the gene ends were 6 bases for V and 4 bases for J; bases not matched to a gene: 3. Written as DNA, the CDR3 is TGTGCCAGCAGGGGGACAGGGCTCTATGGCTACACCTTC. This codes for CASRGTGLYGYTF.

This clonotype turned up a few times. V and J are TRBV4-3 and TRBJ2-1; the match to TRBD2 covers 13 bases. CDR3 length: 18 amino acids. Germline V gene data show CDR1 as LGHNA and CDR2 as YSLEER. Trimming removed 0 bases from V and 7 bases from J; junction bases left unmatched: 9. CDR3 bases: TGCGCCAGCAGCCAAGACATGGGACTAGCGGGATTTACAAATGAGCAGTTCTTC. Translated, it gives CASSQDMGLAGFTNEQFF.

This clonotype was counted only a few times. The chain recombines TRBV5-1 with TRBJ2-1; 8 bases fit TRBD1. Germline-derived CDR1 and CDR2 are SGHRS and YFSETQ. The V gene end was trimmed by 1 base and the J gene end by 7 bases; junction bases not matched to a gene: 7. This CDR3 is 15 amino acids long. CDR3 bases: TGCGCCAGCAGCTTGACGGGACAGGTACCTAATGAGCAGTTCTTC. This gives the protein CASSLTGQVPNEQFF.

The rearrangement links TRBV29-1 to TRBJ2-3; TRBD2 aligns across 11 bases. Germline V gene data show CDR1 as SQVTM and CDR2 as ANQGSEA. The junction had 4 bases not matched to a gene; V was cut back by 6 bases and J by 2 bases. This CDR3 is built from 14 residues. For the CDR3, the DNA is TGCAGCGTCGGGACTAGCGGATTCACAGATACGCAGTATTTT. Its translation: CSVGTSGFTDTQYF.

This clonotype was seen more than once but under ten times. This chain connects TRBV12-3 or TRBV12-4 to TRBJ1-5; no firm D call. V lost 5 bases and J lost 1, with 18 bases in between. The CDR3 has 17 amino acids. CDR3 sequence: CASSPFLDTRSNQPQHF. The CDR3 DNA is TGTGCCAGCAGTCCCTTTTTAGACACACGAAGCAATCAGCCCCAGCATTTT.

The V and J genes are TRBV7-8 and TRBJ2-3, with TRBD2 matching 9 bases. The CDR3 is made up of 16 amino acids. Per germline, CDR1 SGHVS and CDR2 FQNEAQ. Losses at the gene ends were 0 bases for V and 6 bases for J; bases not matched to a gene: 7. The CDR3 sequence: CASSLASGGNADTQYF. CDR3 nucleotides: TGTGCCAGCAGCTTAGCTAGCGGGGGTAATGCGGATACGCAGTATTTT.

For this clonotype: A much larger clone sits a single nucleotide away, making a read error possible. The chain is built from TRBV20-1 and TRBJ2-5; D possibly corresponds to TRBD1 (5 bases). This CDR3 contains 14 residues. Germline CDR1 and CDR2: DFQATT and SNEGSKA (reference sequence). The V and J ends lost 0 bases and 8 bases respectively, with 16 bases between them. Here the CDR3 DNA reads TGCAGTGCTAGAGATCGGACACCATTAGATACCCAGTACTTC. Amino acids: CSARDRTPLDTQYF.

This clonotype was detected a few times. Given the absence of the conserved phenylalanine or tryptophan at the CDR3 end, a read error is likely. DNA of the CDR3: TGCAGTCTGGACGGGGGGCTGGATGAGCAGTTCTTA. It is translated as CSLDGGLDEQFL. The chain has TRBV20-1 and TRBJ2-1; TRBD2 is a possible D gene (7 bases). V dropped 8 bases and J dropped 8 bases, with 16 bases sitting between them. The CDR3 sequence is 12 residues long. The germline CDR1 and CDR2 sequences are DFQATT and SNEGSKA (reference sequence).

V is TRBV9 and J is TRBJ1-5; D not certain. Looked up from germline, CDR1 is SGDLS and CDR2 is YYNGEE. CDR3 length equals 13 residues. V was trimmed by 0 bases and J by 3 bases, leaving 4 bases between them. The CDR3 DNA reads TGTGCCAGCAGCGTAGTCCCCAATCAGCCCCAGCATTTT. Translated, it gives CASSVVPNQPQHF. The full variable domain, completed using reference TRBV9 and TRBJ1-5, is DSGVTQTPKHLITATGQRVTLRCSPRSGDLSVYWYQQSLDQGLQFLIQYYNGEERAKGNILERFSAQQFPDLHSELNLSSLELGDSALYFCASSVVPNQPQHFGDGTRLSIL.

The chain has TRBV15 and TRBJ1-2; no clear D. The germline gives CDR1 LNHNV, CDR2 YYDKDF (reference sequence). The CDR3 runs to 13 residues. Trimming took 0 bases from V and 4 from J, leaving 6 bases between them. This CDR3 reads CATSRDSTYGYTF. DNA of the CDR3: TGTGCCACCAGCAGAGATAGTACCTATGGCTACACCTTC.

The chain couples TRBV2 to TRBJ2-7; tentatively, D is TRBD1 (5 bases). CDR1 is SNHLY, CDR2 FYNNEI, per germline. V dropped 4 bases and J dropped 3 bases, with 13 bases sitting between them. The CDR3 consists of 14 residues. The CDR3 bases are TGTGCCAGCAGTGTCGGACAAGGTCACTACGAGCAGTACTTC. Its protein product is CASSVGQGHYEQYF.

V gene TRBV9 combines with J gene TRBJ2-1; 10 bases match TRBD2. V lost 0 bases, J lost 4 bases, and 7 bases stayed unmatched. CDR1 SGDLS and CDR2 YYNGEE come from the germline V gene. The CDR3 runs to 17 residues. Here the CDR3 DNA reads TGTGCCAGCAGCGTAGGGGAACCGGGACTAGCGTACAATGAGCAGTTCTTC. Encoded protein: CASSVGEPGLAYNEQFF.

This clonotype showed up many times. This sequence joins TRBV5-1 and TRBJ2-1; 11 bases are shared with TRBD1. V was pared by 3 bases and J by 9 bases, with 2 bases of the junction left unmatched. This CDR3 comprises 13 residues. Germline V gives CDR1 SGHRS, CDR2 YFSETQ. CDR3 protein: CASSWTGGLEQFF. The CDR3 DNA reads as TGCGCCAGCAGCTGGACAGGGGGCCTTGAGCAGTTCTTC.

The gene calls are TRBV7-9 and TRBJ2-2; no clear D gene. CDR3 size: 13 residues. Germline V gives CDR1 SEHNR, CDR2 FQNEAQ (reference sequence). Trimming took off 5 bases at V and 5 bases at J, with 9 bases between the two ends. CDR3 protein: CASSHTPTGELFF. For the CDR3, the DNA is TGTGCCAGCAGCCATACTCCGACCGGGGAGCTGTTTTTT.

The genes are TRBV27 and TRBJ2-7; 7 bases are shared with TRBD2. The CDR3 has 13 amino acids. Losses at the gene ends were 4 bases for V and 5 bases for J; bases not matched to a gene: 5. CDR1 and CDR2 from the germline V gene are MNHEY and SMNVEV (reference sequence). This CDR3 is CASSSGGKDEQYF. CDR3 in DNA: TGTGCCAGCAGTTCGGGGGGTAAAGACGAGCAGTACTTC.

This clonotype showed up just a few times. The chain uses TRBV12-3 or TRBV12-4 and TRBJ2-7; TRBD1 agrees at 10 bases. V lost 6 bases to trimming and J lost 3 bases; unmatched junction nucleotides: 5. The CDR3 runs to 14 residues. The CDR3 DNA sequence: TGTGCCAGCAGGCCCGGACAGGGGGGCTACGAGCAGTACTTC. This gives the protein CASRPGQGGYEQYF.

Only one count was recorded for this clonotype. CDR3 sequence (DNA): TGCGCCAGCAGGGCGACAGGAGGAGACTACGAGCAGTACTTC. Translating gives CASRATGGDYEQYF. V is TRBV5-1 and J is TRBJ2-7; TRBD1 is a possible D gene (6 bases). Germline values: CDR1 SGHRS, CDR2 YFSETQ. This CDR3 has 14 residues. Trimming took 5 bases from V and 3 from J, leaving 15 bases between them. The complete variable domain, with remaining parts taken from reference TRBV5-1 and TRBJ2-7, reads KAGVTQTPRYLIKTRGQQVTLSCSPISGHRSVSWYQQTPGQGLQFLFEYFSETQRNKGNFPGRFSGRQFSNSRSEMNVSTLELGDSALYLCASRATGGDYEQYFGPGTRLTVT.

Regarding this clonotype: The junction does not match germline at one end; this may be a read error. V is TRBV7-9 and J is TRBJ2-1, with 8 bases lining up with TRBD2. The CDR3 consists of 22 residues. CDR1 and CDR2 from the germline V gene are SEHNR and FQNEAQ (reference sequence). This chain's CDR3 is CASSLALPQELASGSTYNGQFF. CDR3 sequence (DNA): TGTGCCAGCAGCTTAGCCCTGCCACAGGAACTCGCTAGCGGGTCCACCTACAATGGGCAGTTCTTC.

The CDR3 DNA is TGCGCCAGCAGCCAAGACGGCAGGGTCGGTAATGGCTACACCTTC. Its protein product is CASSQDGRVGNGYTF. V is TRBV4-1 and J is TRBJ1-2, with D maybe TRBD1 (5 bases). The CDR3 runs 15 residues. Trimming took off 0 bases at V and 6 bases at J, with 14 bases between the two ends. Germline V CDR1 and CDR2: MGHRA, YSYEKL.

V usage is TRBV9 and J usage is TRBJ2-7, with a tentative D call TRBD2 (7 bases). The CDR3 has 18 residues. V lost 3 bases and J 0 bases, leaving 22 bases between the germline ends. Per the germline V gene, CDR1 is SGDLS and CDR2 is YYNGEE. CDR3 amino acids: CASSGDHGGGFSSYEQYF. The CDR3, as DNA: TGTGCCAGCAGCGGAGACCACGGCGGGGGCTTCAGCTCCTACGAGCAGTACTTC. Based on the CDR3 plus reference TRBV9 and TRBJ2-7, the full variable domain is DSGVTQTPKHLITATGQRVTLRCSPRSGDLSVYWYQQSLDQGLQFLIQYYNGEERAKGNILERFSAQQFPDLHSELNLSSLELGDSALYFCASSGDHGGGFSSYEQYFGPGTRLTVT.

The chain couples TRBV4-1 to TRBJ1-1, with D possibly matching TRBD1 (6 bases). Between the trimmed V and J ends, which lost 3 bases and 3 bases, there was a span of 17 bases. Per germline, CDR1 MGHRA and CDR2 YSYEKL. The CDR3 length is 16 residues. The CDR3 region is CASSHPPRGADTEAFF. The CDR3 region has the DNA TGCGCCAGCAGCCATCCCCCGCGGGGGGCGGACACTGAAGCTTTCTTT.

This sequence joins TRBV5-4 and TRBJ1-2; no definite D call. The CDR3 sequence is 12 residues long. V shed 4 bases and J shed 8 bases, with 12 bases lying between them. The germline gives CDR1 SGHNT, CDR2 YYREEE (reference sequence). CDR3 nucleotide sequence: TGTGCCAGCAGCGGGCTGGGTTGGGGCTACACCTTC. It specifies CASSGLGWGYTF.